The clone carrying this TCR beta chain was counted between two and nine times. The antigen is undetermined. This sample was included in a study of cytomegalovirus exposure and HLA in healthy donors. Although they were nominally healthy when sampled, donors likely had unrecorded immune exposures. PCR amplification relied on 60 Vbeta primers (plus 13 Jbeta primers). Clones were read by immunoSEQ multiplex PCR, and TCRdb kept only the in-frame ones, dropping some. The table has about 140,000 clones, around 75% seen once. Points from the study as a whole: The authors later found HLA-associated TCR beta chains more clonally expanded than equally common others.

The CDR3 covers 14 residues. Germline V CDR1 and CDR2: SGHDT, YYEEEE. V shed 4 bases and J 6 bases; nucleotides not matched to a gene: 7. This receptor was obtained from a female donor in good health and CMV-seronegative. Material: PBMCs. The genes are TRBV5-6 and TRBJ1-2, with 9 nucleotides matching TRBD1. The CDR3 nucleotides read TGTGCCAGCAGCCTCGGAGGACAGGGGCATGGCTACACCTTC. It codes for CASSLGGQGHGYTF.